There are a few counts of the clone carrying this T cell receptor beta chain. Its cognate antigen is unknown. Trimming shortened V by 5 bases and J by 3 bases, and 21 bases separated the two germline ends. Germline CDR1 reads SGHTA; CDR2 reads FQGTGA. The CDR3 runs to 17 residues. The sample originates from a study of CD8+ T cells in alopecia areata. Broader study findings: Higher clonality than in normal scalp was seen in lesional scalp, especially alopecia totalis/universalis. Sequenced scalp T cells also include alphabeta T cells resident in normal skin.

RNA was isolated and reverse transcribed to cDNA, the sequencing template. Profiling relied on immunoSEQ multiplex PCR, and the TCRdb table lists in-frame clones only, not all of them. The profile shows more than 11,000 clones, 45% to 60% of them singletons. Lesional scalp tissue (obtained by punch biopsy) and peripheral blood were collected from alopecia areata patients. The sequence was collected from a human donor with alopecia areata. The sample in question was skin, obtained at week 0. The chain combines TRBV7-3 with TRBJ2-3; perhaps TRBD2 as D (6 bases). The chain's CDR3 is CASSPRDPSGSTDTQYF. CDR3 bases: TGTGCCAGCAGCCCGCGGGACCCGTCCGGTTCGACAGATACGCAGTATTTT. Combining the CDR3 with reference TRBV7-3 and TRBJ2-3 gives the whole variable domain GAGVSQTPSNKVTEKGKYVELRCDPISGHTALYWYRQSLGQGPEFLIYFQGTGAADDSGLPNDRFFAVRPEGSVSTLKIQRTERGDSAVYLCASSPRDPSGSTDTQYFGPGTRLTVL.